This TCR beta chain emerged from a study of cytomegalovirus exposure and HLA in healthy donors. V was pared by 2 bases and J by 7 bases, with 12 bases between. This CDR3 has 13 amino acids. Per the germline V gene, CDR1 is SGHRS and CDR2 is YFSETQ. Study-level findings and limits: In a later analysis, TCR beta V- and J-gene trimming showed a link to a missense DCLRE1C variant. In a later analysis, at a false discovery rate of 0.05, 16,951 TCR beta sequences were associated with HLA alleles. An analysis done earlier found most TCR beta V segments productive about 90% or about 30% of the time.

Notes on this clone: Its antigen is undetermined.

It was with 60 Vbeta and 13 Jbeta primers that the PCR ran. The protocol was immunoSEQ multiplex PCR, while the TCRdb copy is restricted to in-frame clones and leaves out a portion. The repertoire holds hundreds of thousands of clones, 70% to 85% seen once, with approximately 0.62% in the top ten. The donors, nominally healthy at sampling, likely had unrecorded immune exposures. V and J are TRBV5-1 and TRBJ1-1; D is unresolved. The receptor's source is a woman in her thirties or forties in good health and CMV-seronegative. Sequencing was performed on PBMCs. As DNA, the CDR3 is TGCGCCAGCAGCTTAGCCGGGTCTCGTGAAGCTTTCTTT. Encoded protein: CASSLAGSREAFF.